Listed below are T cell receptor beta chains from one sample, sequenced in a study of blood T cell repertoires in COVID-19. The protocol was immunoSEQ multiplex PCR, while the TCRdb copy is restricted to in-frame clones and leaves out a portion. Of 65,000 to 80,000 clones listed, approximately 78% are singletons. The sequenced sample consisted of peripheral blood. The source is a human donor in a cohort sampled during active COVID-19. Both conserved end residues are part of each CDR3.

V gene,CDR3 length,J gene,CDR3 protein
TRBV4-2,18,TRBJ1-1,CASSQRLGQGGDHTEAFF
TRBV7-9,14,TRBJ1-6,CASSRQIYNSPLHF
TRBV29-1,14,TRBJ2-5,CSVRTARVGETQYF
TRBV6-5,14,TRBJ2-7,CASSYSGPGDEQYF
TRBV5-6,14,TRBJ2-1,CASSLSRSYNEQFF
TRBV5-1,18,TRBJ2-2,CASSFSGGAGLDTGELFF
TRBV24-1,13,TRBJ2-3,CATRDSGTDTQYF
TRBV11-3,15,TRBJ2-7,CASSLAAGGLGEQYF
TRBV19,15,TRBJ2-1,CASSIEGATYNEQFF
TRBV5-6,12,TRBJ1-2,CASSLTDYGYTF
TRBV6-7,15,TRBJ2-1,CASSYSRVSYNEQFF
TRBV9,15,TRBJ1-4,CASSGMGAPNEKLFF
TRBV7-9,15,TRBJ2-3,CAMGGGTGGTDTQYF
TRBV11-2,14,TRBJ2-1,CASSPGTSGDEQFF
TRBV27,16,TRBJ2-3,CASSSRTSGVTDTQYF
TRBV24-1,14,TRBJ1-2,CATSSQGTAYGYTF
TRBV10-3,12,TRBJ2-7,CAIRPRGGEQYF
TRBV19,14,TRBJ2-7,CASTTGGAVYEQYF
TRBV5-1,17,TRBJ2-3,CASSVSTSGGAKDTQYF
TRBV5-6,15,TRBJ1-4,CASSLISGMHEKLFF
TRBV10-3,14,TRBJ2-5,CAISQGFSGETQYF
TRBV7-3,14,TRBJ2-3,CASSRLASLNTQYF